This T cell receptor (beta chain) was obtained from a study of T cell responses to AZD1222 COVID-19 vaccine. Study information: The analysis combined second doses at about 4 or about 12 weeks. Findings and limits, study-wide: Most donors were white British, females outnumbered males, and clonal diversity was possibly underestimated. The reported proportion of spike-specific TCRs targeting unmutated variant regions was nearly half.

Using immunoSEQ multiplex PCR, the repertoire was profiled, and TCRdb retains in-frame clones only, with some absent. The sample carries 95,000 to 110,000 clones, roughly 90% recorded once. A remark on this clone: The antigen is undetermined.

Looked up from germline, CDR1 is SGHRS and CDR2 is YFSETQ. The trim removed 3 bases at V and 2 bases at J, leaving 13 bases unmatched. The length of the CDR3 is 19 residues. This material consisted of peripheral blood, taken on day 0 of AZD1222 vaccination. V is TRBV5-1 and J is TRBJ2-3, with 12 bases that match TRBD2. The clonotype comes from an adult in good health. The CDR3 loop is CASSSHTRLAGANTDTQYF. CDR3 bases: TGCGCCAGCAGCTCGCACACCCGACTAGCGGGAGCCAACACAGATACGCAGTATTTT.